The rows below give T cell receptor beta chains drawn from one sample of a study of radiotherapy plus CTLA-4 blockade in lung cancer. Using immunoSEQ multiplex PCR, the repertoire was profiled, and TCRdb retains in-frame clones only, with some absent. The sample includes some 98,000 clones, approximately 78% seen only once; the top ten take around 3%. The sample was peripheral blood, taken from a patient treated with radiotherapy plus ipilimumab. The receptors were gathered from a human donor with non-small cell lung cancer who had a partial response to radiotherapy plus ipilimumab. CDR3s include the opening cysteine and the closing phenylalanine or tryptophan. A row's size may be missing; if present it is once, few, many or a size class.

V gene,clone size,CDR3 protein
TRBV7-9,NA,CASSPRLAATYEQYF
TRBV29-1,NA,CSVLGTSGRTGELFF
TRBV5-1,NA,CASSLSGEGSGELFF
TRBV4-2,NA,CASSQDPFYEQYF
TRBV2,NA,CASSEAGISYNEQFF
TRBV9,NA,CASSVAEGSTSYNEQFF
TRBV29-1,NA,CSVRGIPGESTDTQYF
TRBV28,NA,CASSLLPGQGNTEAFF
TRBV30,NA,CAWRGQSNQPQHF
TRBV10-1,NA,CASSNSGEKLFF
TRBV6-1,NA,CASSSTAFAYEQYF
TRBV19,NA,CASSRPGLAGDTQYF
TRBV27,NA,CASSLSSGGPTDTQYF
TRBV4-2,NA,CASSLGRGRIPGELFF
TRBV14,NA,CASGTTSGGALKYEQYF
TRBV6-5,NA,CASSADPRANEQYF
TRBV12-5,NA,CASAWDTVTGELFF
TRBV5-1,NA,CASSLQGASWEQFF
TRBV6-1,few,CASSAQGDRVPYEQYF
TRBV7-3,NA,CASSSGTEDTQYF
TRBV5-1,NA,CASSPFTDTQYF
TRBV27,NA,CASSLAGGSYETQYF
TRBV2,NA,CASSGTSAGELFF
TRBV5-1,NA,CASSLTPGGRDYGYTF
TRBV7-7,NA,CASSFTASETQYF
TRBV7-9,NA,CASSPGGLGWATEAFF
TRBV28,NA,CASSLPGQISSNGYTF
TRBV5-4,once,CASSLPTSGRANEQFF
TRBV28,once,CASSSRRQGEQYF
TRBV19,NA,CATRTGGNSPLHF
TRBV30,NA,CAWERAEKLFF
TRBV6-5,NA,CASSSSGTGKGEQYF
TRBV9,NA,CASSVATSGRASYNEQFF
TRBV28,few,CASSLLQGRTGNSGNTIYF
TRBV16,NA,CASSPTSGRGETQYF
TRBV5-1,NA,CASSLGGQSTEAFF
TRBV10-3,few,CAISDTYSTDTQYF
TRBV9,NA,CASSVGGTGGQETQYF
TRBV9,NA,CASSPSRLTSGSLETQYF
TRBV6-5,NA,CASRATGQSTDTQYF
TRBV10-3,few,CAISESLASEQYF
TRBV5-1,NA,CASSLGSSGRFETQYF
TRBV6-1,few,CASRIGTGSSYEQYF
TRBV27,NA,CASSTWLAGGRSQSYEQYF
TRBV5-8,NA,CASSLIVTDSYEQYF
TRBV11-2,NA,CASSLGVAGGQDEQFF
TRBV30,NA,CAWDGQLNTEAFF
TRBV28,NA,CASSFEEVGQPQHF
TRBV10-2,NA,CASSEGLAGAGGELFF
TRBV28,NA,CASSNRGSYGYTF
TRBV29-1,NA,CSVNSGTGGDEQYF
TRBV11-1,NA,CASSLVAGGADTQYF
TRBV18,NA,CASSLPGYNEQFF
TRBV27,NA,CASSSRAGALQETQYF
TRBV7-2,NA,CASSSGQTRTDTQYF